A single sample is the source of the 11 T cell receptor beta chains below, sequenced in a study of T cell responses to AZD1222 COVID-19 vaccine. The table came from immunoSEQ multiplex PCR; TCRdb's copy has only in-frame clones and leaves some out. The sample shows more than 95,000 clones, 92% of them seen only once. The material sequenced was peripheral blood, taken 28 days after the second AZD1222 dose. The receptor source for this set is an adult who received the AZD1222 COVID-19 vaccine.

CDR3 nucleotides: TGTGCCAGCAGTCCGACAGGGTATCAGCCCCAGCATTTT. This translates into CASSPTGYQPQHF. J is TRBJ1-5 and V is TRBV27; TRBD1 agrees at 7 bases. Losses at the gene ends were 5 bases for V and 5 bases for J; bases not matched to a gene: 3. Germline V gene lookup returns CDR1 MNHEY and CDR2 SMNVEV (reference sequence). This CDR3 has 13 amino acids.

As DNA, the CDR3 is TGTGCCAGCGGTTCCAGTTTTGGGAGGGTGGCCTACGAGCAGTACTTC. The encoded protein is CASGSSFGRVAYEQYF. The chain has TRBV6-2 or TRBV6-3 and TRBJ2-7; 7 nucleotides match TRBD2. Germline V gene data show CDR1 as MNHEY and CDR2 as SVGEGT. The CDR3 runs to 16 residues. Trimming at V came to 8 bases and at J to 2 bases, leaving 15 bases not matched to a gene.

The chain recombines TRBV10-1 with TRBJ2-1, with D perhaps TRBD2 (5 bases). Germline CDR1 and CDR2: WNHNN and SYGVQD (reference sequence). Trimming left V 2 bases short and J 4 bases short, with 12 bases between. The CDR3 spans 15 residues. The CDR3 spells CASSEGVEGYNEQFF. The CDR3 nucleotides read TGCGCCAGCAGTGAGGGGGTAGAGGGATACAATGAGCAGTTCTTC.

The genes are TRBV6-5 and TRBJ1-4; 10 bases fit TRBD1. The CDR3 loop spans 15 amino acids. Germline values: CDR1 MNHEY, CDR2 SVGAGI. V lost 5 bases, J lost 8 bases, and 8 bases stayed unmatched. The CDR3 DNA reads TGTGCCAGCAGTAGACCGGGACAGGGGACAGAAAAACTGTTTTTT. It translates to CASSRPGQGTEKLFF.

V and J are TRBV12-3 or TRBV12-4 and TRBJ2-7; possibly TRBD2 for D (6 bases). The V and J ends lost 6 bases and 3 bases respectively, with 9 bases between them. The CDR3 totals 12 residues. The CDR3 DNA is TGTGCCAGCAGCCTGGACTACTACGAGCAGTACTTC. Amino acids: CASSLDYYEQYF.

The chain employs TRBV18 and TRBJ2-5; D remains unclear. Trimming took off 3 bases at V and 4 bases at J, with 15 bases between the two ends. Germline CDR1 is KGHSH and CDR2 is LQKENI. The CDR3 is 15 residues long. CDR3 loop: CASSPAPPQIETQYF. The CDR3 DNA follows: TGTGCCAGCTCACCCGCCCCCCCACAAATAGAGACCCAGTACTTC.

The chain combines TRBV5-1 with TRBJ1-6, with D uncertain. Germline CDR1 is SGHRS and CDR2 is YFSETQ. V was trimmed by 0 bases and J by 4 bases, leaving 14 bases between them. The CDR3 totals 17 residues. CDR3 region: CASSLERAGLYNSPLHF. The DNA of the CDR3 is TGCGCCAGCAGCTTGGAGAGGGCTGGCCTTTATAATTCACCCCTCCACTTT.

In nucleotides, the CDR3 is TGCGCCAGCAGCTTGGACAGATACGAGCAGTACTTC. It codes for CASSLDRYEQYF. J is TRBJ2-7 and V is TRBV5-1, with D unclear. The germline V gene encodes CDR1 SGHRS and CDR2 YFSETQ. Trimming cost V 0 bases and J 4 bases, with 5 bases left between them. The CDR3 is 12 residues long.

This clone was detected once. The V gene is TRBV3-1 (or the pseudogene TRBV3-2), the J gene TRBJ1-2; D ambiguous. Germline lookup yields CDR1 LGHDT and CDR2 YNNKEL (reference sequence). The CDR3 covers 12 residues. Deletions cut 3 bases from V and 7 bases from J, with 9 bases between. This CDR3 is CASSQGSGGYTF. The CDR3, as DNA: TGTGCCAGCAGCCAGGGATCCGGTGGCTACACCTTC.

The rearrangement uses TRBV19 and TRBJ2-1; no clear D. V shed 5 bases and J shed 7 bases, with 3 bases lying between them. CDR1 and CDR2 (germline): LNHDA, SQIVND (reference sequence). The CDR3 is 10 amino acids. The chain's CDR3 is CASSDNEQFF. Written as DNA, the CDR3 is TGTGCCAGTAGTGATAATGAGCAGTTCTTC.

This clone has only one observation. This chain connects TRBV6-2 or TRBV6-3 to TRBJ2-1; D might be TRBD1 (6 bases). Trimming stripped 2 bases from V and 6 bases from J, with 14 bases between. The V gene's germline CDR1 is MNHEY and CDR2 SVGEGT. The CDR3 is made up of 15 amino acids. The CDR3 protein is CASSYSSKGGNEQFF. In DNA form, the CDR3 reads TGTGCCAGCAGTTACAGCTCAAAAGGGGGCAATGAGCAGTTCTTC.